This T cell receptor (beta chain) was sequenced during a study of CD8 T cells in Susac syndrome. From germline, CDR1 is DFQATT and CDR2 SNEGSKA (reference sequence). The CDR3 is 15 residues long. J lost 6 bases, V lost 5 bases, and 10 bases had no gene match. Random hexamers were used to reverse transcribe about 0.45 to 1 ug of RNA. By means of immunoSEQ multiplex PCR, TCR beta CDR3 spanning 54 Vbeta and 13 Jbeta underwent amplification. TCRdb processed the immunoSEQ multiplex PCR reads anew with MiXCR; each CDR3 protein has one entry. Of about 140,000 distinct CDR3 sequences listed, 90% to 95% are singletons. Sequencing of TCR beta was performed on blood CD8+ T cells and on blood CD4+ T cells. This clonotype was counted a single time.

V usage is TRBV20-1 and J usage is TRBJ2-3; 11 nucleotides match TRBD2. The sequenced sample consisted of CD4+ T cells from PBMCs. This clonotype was sampled from a human donor with multiple sclerosis. This CDR3 reads CSADRLAGKGDTQYF. In DNA form, the CDR3 reads TGCAGTGCTGACCGACTAGCGGGGAAAGGGGATACGCAGTATTTT.